This TCR beta chain was retrieved from a study of blood T cells in healthy people across ages. General study points: While age rose, TCR beta diversity per million T cells dropped in a roughly linear way. Strongly correlated with naive T cell percentage was TCR beta diversity. A conclusive naive versus antigen-experienced comparison was prevented by the unsorted PBMCs.

Looked up from germline, CDR1 is MNHEY and CDR2 is SVGEGT. The CDR3 has 16 residues. Primed by a sample-barcoded 5' primer and a J-beta primer mix, a second PCR proceeded for roughly 6 to 12 cycles. TCRdb reprocessed the 5' RACE reads via MiXCR and lists one record per CDR3 protein. The sample yields 710,000 or so distinct CDR3 sequences, about 34% seen once. This clonotype was seen a handful of times. Its antigen is as yet unknown. At one end the junction does not follow the germline gene, possibly because of a read error. The TCR sequence derives from an elderly woman in good health. Source material: blood. V gene TRBV6-2 or TRBV6-3 combines with J gene TRBJ1-1; TRBD1 matches 8 bases. The CDR3 spells CASSFNPGQVNAEAFF. CDR3 bases: TGTGCCAGCAGCTTCAATCCGGGACAGGTGAACGCTGAAGCTTTCTTT.